The 12 T cell receptor beta chains presented below share a single source sample, sequenced in a study of cytomegalovirus exposure and HLA in healthy donors. The PCR had 60 Vbeta and 13 Jbeta primers. Here immunoSEQ multiplex PCR was the method, and the copy in TCRdb shows in-frame clones only, minus some. The listing records about 130,000 clones. The source material was PBMCs. These receptors originate from a man under 40 in good health and CMV-seronegative.

The rearrangement uses TRBV20-1 and TRBJ2-7; D gene uncertain. V lost 2 bases and J lost 7, with 9 bases in between. Germline assignment: CDR1 DFQATT and CDR2 SNEGSKA (reference sequence). The CDR3 totals 11 residues. The CDR3 DNA reads as TGCAGTGCTAGACGGAGCAGAGAGCAGTACTTC. It is translated as CSARRSREQYF.

CDR3 coding DNA: TGCGCCAGCAGCCAAGGGACAGCCCTTATGCTCTCTGGGGCCAACGTCCTGACTTTC. It codes for CASSQGTALMLSGANVLTF. V usage is TRBV4-1 and J usage is TRBJ2-6; D might be TRBD1 (6 bases). The CDR3 is 19 amino acids. Trimming left V 1 base short and J 0 bases short, with 16 bases between. Per germline, CDR1 MGHRA and CDR2 YSYEKL.

The chain has TRBV28 and TRBJ1-5; possible D gene TRBD1, 5 bases. V lost 6 bases and J lost 5, with 14 bases in between. CDR1 is MDHEN, CDR2 SYDVKM, per germline. The CDR3 has 14 amino acids. In nucleotides, the CDR3 is TGTGCCAGCAGCTCCGGGACTGAGTATCAGCCCCAGCATTTT. This translates into CASSSGTEYQPQHF.

The V gene is TRBV10-3, the J gene TRBJ2-1; the match to TRBD2 covers 10 bases. This CDR3 contains 14 residues. J lost 7 bases, V lost 2 bases, and 2 bases had no gene match. The germline CDR1 and CDR2 sequences are ENHRY and SYGVKD. This CDR3 is CAISETSGKNEQFF. CDR3 bases: TGTGCCATCAGTGAGACTAGCGGGAAAAATGAGCAGTTCTTC.

This sequence joins TRBV30 and TRBJ2-3; 7 bases fit TRBD2. CDR3 length equals 15 residues. From germline, CDR1 is GTSNPN and CDR2 SVGIG (reference sequence). With V trimmed by 0 bases and J by 7 bases, 10 bases remained unmatched. The CDR3 reads CAWSVGEGQLYTQYF. The CDR3 DNA reads TGTGCCTGGAGTGTGGGGGAGGGCCAATTATATACGCAGTATTTT. The variable domain in full, with the rest retrieved from reference TRBV30 and TRBJ2-3, is SQTIHQWPATLVQPVGSPLSLECTVEGTSNPNLYWYRQAAGRGLQLLFYSVGIGQISSEVPQNLSASRPQDRQFILSSKKLLLSDSGFYLCAWSVGEGQLYTQYFGPGTRLTVL.

The chain joins TRBV5-6 to TRBJ2-3; TRBD2 aligns across 8 bases. Trimming at V came to 4 bases and at J to 0 bases, leaving 7 bases not matched to a gene. The germline V gene has CDR1 SGHDT and CDR2 YYEEEE. The CDR3 covers 16 residues. The CDR3 protein is CASSGSGTISTDTQYF. In DNA form, the CDR3 reads TGTGCCAGCAGCGGTAGCGGGACTATTAGCACAGATACGCAGTATTTT.

The V call is TRBV15, the J call TRBJ2-7, with D perhaps matching TRBD2 (5 bases). The CDR3 is 13 amino acids. Germline values: CDR1 LNHNV, CDR2 YYDKDF (reference sequence). The V and J ends lost 0 bases and 4 bases respectively, with 7 bases between them. The CDR3 bases are TGTGCCACCAGCAGAGAGGGGAGATACGAGCAGTACTTC. This gives the protein CATSREGRYEQYF.

This rearrangement joins TRBV28 to TRBJ2-7, with D perhaps matching TRBD1 (5 bases). CDR3 length: 12 residues. Germline V lookup: CDR1 MDHEN, CDR2 SYDVKM. Trimming removed 6 bases from V and 6 bases from J, with 12 bases in between. CDR3 nucleotide sequence: TGTGCCAGCAGGGTAGACAGTTTCGAGCAGTACTTC. Its protein product is CASRVDSFEQYF.

The chain recombines TRBV6-1 with TRBJ2-7, with D possibly matching TRBD1 (5 bases). Between the trimmed V and J ends, which lost 0 bases and 1 base, there was a span of 10 bases. The CDR3 contains 15 residues. Per germline, CDR1 MNHNS and CDR2 SASEGT. CDR3: CASSEAQTGSYEQYF. CDR3 DNA sequence: TGTGCCAGCAGTGAAGCGCAAACAGGTTCCTACGAGCAGTACTTC.

The chain combines TRBV5-5 with TRBJ1-6; TRBD1 is a possible D gene (5 bases). CDR3 size: 14 residues. Between the trimmed V and J ends, which lost 4 bases and 6 bases, there was a span of 11 bases. Germline CDR1 and CDR2: SGHKS and YYEKEE (reference sequence). CDR3 protein: CASSPGRGNSPLHF. CDR3 bases: TGTGCCAGCAGCCCCGGGAGGGGTAATTCACCCCTCCACTTT. Combining the CDR3 with reference TRBV5-5 and TRBJ1-6 gives the whole variable domain DAGVTQSPTHLIKTRGQQVTLRCSPISGHKSVSWYQQVLGQGPQFIFQYYEKEERGRGNFPDRFSARQFPNYSSELNVNALLLGDSALYLCASSPGRGNSPLHFGNGTRLTVT.

The chain links TRBV2 to TRBJ2-5; D not resolved. Per germline, CDR1 SNHLY and CDR2 FYNNEI. The CDR3 is 18 residues long. With 0 bases removed from V and 5 bases from J, the gap between germline ends came to 22 bases. The CDR3: CASSEARLSAAYQETQYF. The CDR3 coding sequence is TGTGCCAGCAGTGAAGCGAGACTCTCTGCGGCCTATCAGGAGACCCAGTACTTC.

The V call is TRBV5-8, the J call TRBJ2-1; TRBD2 aligns across 7 bases. Germline values: CDR1 SGHTS, CDR2 YDEGEE. CDR3 size: 15 residues. The V and J ends lost 7 bases and 3 bases, in that order; junction bases with no gene match: 10. DNA for the CDR3: TGTGCCAGCCTAAGGGAGGGCCTTGGCTACAATGAGCAGTTCTTC. Translated: CASLREGLGYNEQFF.